This is a list of T cell receptor beta chains from one sample in a study of chemoradiotherapy in HPV16-positive cancers. TCRdb keeps only in-frame clones here, not all; method: immunoSEQ multiplex PCR. The table includes thousands of clones, roughly 89% detected once. Material: tumor tissue, obtained from a patient who underwent chemoradiotherapy. Every receptor here comes from a human donor with HPV-associated anogenital cancer. CDR3s include the opening cysteine and the closing phenylalanine or tryptophan. A D gene is named only where the DNA matches it firmly. The size field is filled for only some rows; it gives once, few, many or a size class.

V,size,J,D,DNA,CDR3
TRBV11-3,-,TRBJ2-7,TRBD1,TGTGCCAGCAGCGAAAGACCGGGACAGATCTACGAGCAGTACTTC,CASSERPGQIYEQYF
TRBV5-1,-,TRBJ1-5,-,TGCGCCAGCAGCTTGTTTGGGGCTGGGGAGCCCCAGCATTTT,CASSLFGAGEPQHF
TRBV11-3,few,TRBJ1-1,-,TGTGCCAGCAGCCCCCGGGGAGGGTCTGAAGCTTTCTTT,CASSPRGGSEAFF
TRBV28,-,TRBJ2-5,-,TGTGCCAGCACCAAAAGGGACGGCGGCCAAGAGACCCAGTACTTC,CASTKRDGGQETQYF
TRBV27,-,TRBJ2-4,-,TGTGCCAGCAGTTTATCAGGGGCCAAAAACATTCAGTACTTC,CASSLSGAKNIQYF
TRBV2,-,TRBJ2-2,-,TGTGCCAGCAGACTTACTAGCAGTGCTGGGGAGCTGTTTTTT,CASRLTSSAGELFF
TRBV7-9,-,TRBJ2-1,-,TGTGCCAGCAGCGCCCCGGGGGTCTCCTACAATGAGCAGTTCTTC,CASSAPGVSYNEQFF
TRBV30,-,TRBJ1-4,-,TGTGCGCAGGGCATCGGCGAAAAACTGTTTTTT,CAQGIGEKLFF
TRBV11-2,once,TRBJ2-2,-,TGTGCCAGCAGCTTAACGGATACCGGGGAGCTGTTTTTT,CASSLTDTGELFF
TRBV5-1,few,TRBJ2-7,TRBD2,TGCGCCAGCAGCTTGGTTTTAGCGGGAGCCCCTGAGCAGTACTTC,CASSLVLAGAPEQYF
TRBV30,-,TRBJ2-7,-,TGTGCCTGGAGTGGTCCAGGGACCCCCTACGAGCAGTACTTC,CAWSGPGTPYEQYF
TRBV28,-,TRBJ2-2,-,TGTGCCAGCAGCTCAGCCGGGACCCTTAACACCGGGGAGCTGTTTTTT,CASSSAGTLNTGELFF
TRBV11-2,-,TRBJ1-2,-,TGTGCCAGCAGTCCTATAAGCACCAACGGCTACACCTTC,CASSPISTNGYTF
TRBV11-2,-,TRBJ2-1,-,TGTGCCAGCAGCCCCTCGGGAGCGGTCGACAATGAGCAGTTCTTC,CASSPSGAVDNEQFF
TRBV9,-,TRBJ2-3,TRBD2,TGTGCCAGCAGCGTACTAGCGGGAGGGCAGAGAGATACGCAGTATTTT,CASSVLAGGQRDTQYF
TRBV5-1,-,TRBJ2-1,-,TGCGCCAGCAGCGAGGGGCACCGTAGCTCCTACAATGAGCAGTTCTTC,CASSEGHRSSYNEQFF
TRBV18,-,TRBJ1-1,-,TGTGCCAGCTCACCAAGGGACGGGAACACTGAAGCTTTCTTT,CASSPRDGNTEAFF
TRBV6-1,-,TRBJ2-1,-,TGTGCCAGCAGTGGACTGCCTTTTAAGAGCTCCTACAATGAGCAGTTCTTC,CASSGLPFKSSYNEQFF
TRBV6-4,-,TRBJ2-1,TRBD2,TGTGCCAGCAGTGTATTAGCGGGAGGGAATAATGAGCAGTTCTTC,CASSVLAGGNNEQFF
TRBV27,-,TRBJ2-3,-,TGTGCCAGCAGTTTAAGCTTGGGGGATACGCAGTATTTT,CASSLSLGDTQYF
TRBV5-1,-,TRBJ2-1,TRBD2,TGCGCCAGCAGATTAATCCTAGCGGGAGGAATGAATGAGCAGTTCTTC,CASRLILAGGMNEQFF
TRBV4-2,-,TRBJ1-5,-,TGTGCCAGCAGCCAAGATGTGGGATGGGATCAGCCCCAGCATTTT,CASSQDVGWDQPQHF
TRBV6-4,-,TRBJ2-3,-,TGTGCCAGCCCGAGGGGGGGGAGGGCCGGTACAGATACGCAGTATTTT,CASPRGGRAGTDTQYF
TRBV6-5,-,TRBJ2-5,TRBD1,TGTGCCAGCAGTCCCTTGGGACAGGACCAAGAGACCCAGTACTTC,CASSPLGQDQETQYF
TRBV9,-,TRBJ2-1,-,TGTGCCAGCAGCGTAGCTGACGGGGTTGGGGATGAGCAGTTCTTC,CASSVADGVGDEQFF
TRBV29-1,-,TRBJ2-7,-,TGCAGCGTTGAAAAGGCAGGGAACGAGCAGTACTTC,CSVEKAGNEQYF
TRBV5-1,-,TRBJ2-7,-,TGCGCCAGCAGCTTCGGCGGGATGGGGTATAACGAGCAGTACTTC,CASSFGGMGYNEQYF
TRBV4-1,-,TRBJ2-2,-,TGCGCCAGCAGCCAAGATATCGGGAACACCGGGGAGCTGTTTTTT,CASSQDIGNTGELFF
TRBV18,-,TRBJ2-7,-,TGTGCCAGCTCCAGAGACGCGAAAATGAGCTCCTACGAGCAGTACTTC,CASSRDAKMSSYEQYF
TRBV27,-,TRBJ2-7,TRBD1,TGTGCCAGCAGTCTATCGACAGGGGGTTACGAGCAGTACTTC,CASSLSTGGYEQYF
TRBV11-3,-,TRBJ2-1,TRBD2,TGTGCCAGCAGCTTAGGTCTAGCGGGAGACACTGGGGATGAGCAGTTCTTC,CASSLGLAGDTGDEQFF
TRBV6-5,-,TRBJ2-3,-,TGTGCCAGCAGCCATAAGGCGGACACAGATACGCAGTATTTT,CASSHKADTDTQYF
TRBV7-8,-,TRBJ2-7,TRBD1,TGTGCCAGCAGCTCGGACAGGAACGGGTCCTACGAGCAGTACTTC,CASSSDRNGSYEQYF
TRBV10-3,-,TRBJ2-3,-,TGTGCCATCAGTGCCGGTGGAGGGGTTAGCACAGATACGCAGTATTTT,CAISAGGGVSTDTQYF
TRBV10-2,-,TRBJ1-2,TRBD1,TGCGCCAGCAGTGACAGGGGGCATGGCTACACCTTC,CASSDRGHGYTF
TRBV7-2,-,TRBJ2-7,-,TGTGCCAGCAGCTTAGTCGCAGGGTATCACGAGCAGTACTTC,CASSLVAGYHEQYF
TRBV30,once,TRBJ2-5,TRBD2,TGTGCCTGGAGTGTTCGGGGAGGGGAGACCCAGTACTTC,CAWSVRGGETQYF
TRBV19,-,TRBJ2-1,-,TGTGCCAGTAGACTTGGGACCGGGATTCAGTATGAGCAGTTCTTC,CASRLGTGIQYEQFF
TRBV27,-,TRBJ1-5,-,TGTGCCAGCAGTTCTATCCGCCGGAGCAATCAGCCCCAGCATTTT,CASSSIRRSNQPQHF
TRBV7-9,once,TRBJ1-6,-,TGTGCCAGCAGCCACCAGTATTCACCCCTCCACTTT,CASSHQYSPLHF
TRBV29-1,-,TRBJ1-2,-,TGCAGCGTGAAACCCTCCGGGCTGAACTATGGCTACACCTTC,CSVKPSGLNYGYTF
TRBV2,-,TRBJ1-4,TRBD1,TGTGCCAGCAGTGAATCTCCCGACAGGGGGCGTGCTAATGAAAAACTGTTTTTT,CASSESPDRGRANEKLFF
TRBV15,-,TRBJ2-2,TRBD1,TGTGCCACCAGCAGAGACGAGACAGGGATAGACACCGGGGAGCTGTTTTTT,CATSRDETGIDTGELFF
TRBV30,once,TRBJ1-1,-,TGTGCCTGGAAACCTAAGAGGTACACTGAAGCTTTCTTT,CAWKPKRYTEAFF
TRBV25-1,-,TRBJ2-3,TRBD2,TGTGCCAGCAGTCGACTAGCGGGGGTAGAAGATACGCAGTATTTT,CASSRLAGVEDTQYF
TRBV7-9,once,TRBJ1-1,-,TGTGCCAGCAGCTTAGAGGGAAATAAAGCTTTCTTT,CASSLEGNKAFF
TRBV11-2,-,TRBJ2-7,-,TGTGCCAGCAGCCCTGCTTACTACGAGCAGTACTTC,CASSPAYYEQYF
TRBV6-5,few,TRBJ2-2,-,TGTGCCAGCAGTTACTCGAATCGAGCCGGGGAGCTGTTTTTT,CASSYSNRAGELFF